This TCR beta chain was captured by sequencing in a study of T cell repertoires in cytomegalovirus infection. This clonotype was counted many times. Using its own MiXCR run on the reads, TCRdb lists one record per CDR3 protein. Of under 200,000 distinct CDR3 sequences listed, 8.5% to 10% are singletons. Deletions cut 4 bases from V and 2 bases from J, with 12 bases between. From germline, CDR1 is SGHTA and CDR2 FQGNSA. This CDR3 is built from 15 residues. This rearrangement joins TRBV7-2 to TRBJ1-3; D might be TRBD1 (5 bases). The source of this sequence is a human donor in good health (CMV status not recorded). Some clones in this sample may be carry-over from other donors' samples. Sequencing was done on a sample of PBMCs. CDR3 residues: CASSWGDGAGNTIYF. The CDR3 coding sequence is TGTGCCAGCAGCTGGGGGGACGGAGCTGGAAACACCATATATTTT.